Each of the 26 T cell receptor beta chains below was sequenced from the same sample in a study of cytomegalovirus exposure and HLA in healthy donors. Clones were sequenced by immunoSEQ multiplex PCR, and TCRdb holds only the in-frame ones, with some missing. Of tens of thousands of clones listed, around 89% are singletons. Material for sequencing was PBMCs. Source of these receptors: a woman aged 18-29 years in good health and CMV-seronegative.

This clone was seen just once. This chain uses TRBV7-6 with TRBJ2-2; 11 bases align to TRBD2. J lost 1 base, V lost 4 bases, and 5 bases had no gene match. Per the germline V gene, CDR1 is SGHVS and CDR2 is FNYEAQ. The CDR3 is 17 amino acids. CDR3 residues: CASSSELAGENTGELFF. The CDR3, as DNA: TGTGCCAGCAGCTCCGAACTAGCGGGAGAGAACACCGGGGAGCTGTTTTTT.

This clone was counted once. CDR3 nucleotides: TGTGCCAGCAGCCCAGCGGCGGGGGGGCCGGGGGAGACCCAGTACTTC. Translating it yields CASSPAAGGPGETQYF. V is TRBV7-2 and J is TRBJ2-5; 9 nucleotides agree with TRBD2. Losses at the gene ends were 5 bases for V and 5 bases for J; bases not matched to a gene: 12. Germline lookup yields CDR1 SGHTA and CDR2 FQGNSA. This CDR3 spans 16 amino acids.

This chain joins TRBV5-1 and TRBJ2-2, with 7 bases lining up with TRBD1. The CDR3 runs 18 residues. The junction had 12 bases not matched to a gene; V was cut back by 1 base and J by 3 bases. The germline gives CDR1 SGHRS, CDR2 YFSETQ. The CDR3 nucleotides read TGCGCCAGCAGCTTGCGACAGGGTTTGTCAACGGACACCGGGGAGCTGTTTTTT. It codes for CASSLRQGLSTDTGELFF.

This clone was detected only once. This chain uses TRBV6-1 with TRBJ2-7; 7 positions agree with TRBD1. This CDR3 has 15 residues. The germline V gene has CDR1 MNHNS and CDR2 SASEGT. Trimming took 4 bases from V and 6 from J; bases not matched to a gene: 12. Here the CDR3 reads CASSVLRGEGAEQYF. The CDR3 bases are TGTGCCAGCAGTGTGTTGAGGGGCGAGGGGGCCGAGCAGTACTTC.

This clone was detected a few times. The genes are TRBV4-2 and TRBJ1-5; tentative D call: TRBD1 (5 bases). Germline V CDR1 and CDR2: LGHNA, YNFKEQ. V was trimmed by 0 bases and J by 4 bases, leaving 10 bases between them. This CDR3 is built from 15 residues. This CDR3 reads CASSQDTGGNQPQHF. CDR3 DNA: TGTGCCAGCAGCCAAGATACGGGGGGAAATCAGCCCCAGCATTTT.

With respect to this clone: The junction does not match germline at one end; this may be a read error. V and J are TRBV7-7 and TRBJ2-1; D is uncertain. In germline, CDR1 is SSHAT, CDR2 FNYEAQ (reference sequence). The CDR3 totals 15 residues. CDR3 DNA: TGTGCTAGCAGCCCCGTTTTCAGTACCTTTGGTGAGCAGTTCTTC. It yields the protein CASSPVFSTFGEQFF. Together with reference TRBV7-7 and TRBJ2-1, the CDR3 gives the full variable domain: GAGVSQSPRYKVTKRGQDVTLRCDPISSHATLYWYQQALGQGPEFLTYFNYEAQPDKSGLPSDRFSAERPEGSISTLTIQRTEQRDSAMYRCASSPVFSTFGEQFFGPGTRLTVL.

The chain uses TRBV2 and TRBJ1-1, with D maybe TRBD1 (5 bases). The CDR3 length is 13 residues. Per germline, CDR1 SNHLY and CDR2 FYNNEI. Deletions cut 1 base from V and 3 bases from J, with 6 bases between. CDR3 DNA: TGTGCCAGCAGTGAAGGACAGTACACTGAAGCTTTCTTT. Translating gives CASSEGQYTEAFF. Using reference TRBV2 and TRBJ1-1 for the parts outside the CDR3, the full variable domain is EPEVTQTPSHQVTQMGQEVILRCVPISNHLYFYWYRQILGQKVEFLVSFYNNEISEKSEIFDDQFSVERPDGSNFTLKIRSTKLEDSAMYFCASSEGQYTEAFFGQGTRLTVV.

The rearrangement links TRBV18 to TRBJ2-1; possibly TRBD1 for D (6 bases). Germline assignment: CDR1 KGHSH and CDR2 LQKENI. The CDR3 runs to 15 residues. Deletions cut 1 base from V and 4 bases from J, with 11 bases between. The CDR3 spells CASSPQGRGYNEQFF. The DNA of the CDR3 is TGTGCCAGCTCACCACAGGGCAGGGGATACAATGAGCAGTTCTTC.

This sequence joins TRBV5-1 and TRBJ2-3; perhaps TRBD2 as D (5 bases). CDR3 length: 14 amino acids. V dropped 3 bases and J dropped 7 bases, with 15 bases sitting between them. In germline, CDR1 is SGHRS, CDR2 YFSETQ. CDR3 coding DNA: TGCGCCAGCAGCTCCGCCGGGGAGTTGAATACGCAGTATTTT. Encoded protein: CASSSAGELNTQYF.

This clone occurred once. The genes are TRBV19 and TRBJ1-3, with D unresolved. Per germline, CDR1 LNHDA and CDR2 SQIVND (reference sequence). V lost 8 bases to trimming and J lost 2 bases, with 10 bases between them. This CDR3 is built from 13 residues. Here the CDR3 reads CASEPYPGNTIYF. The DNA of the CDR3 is TGTGCCAGTGAACCCTATCCTGGAAACACCATATATTTT.

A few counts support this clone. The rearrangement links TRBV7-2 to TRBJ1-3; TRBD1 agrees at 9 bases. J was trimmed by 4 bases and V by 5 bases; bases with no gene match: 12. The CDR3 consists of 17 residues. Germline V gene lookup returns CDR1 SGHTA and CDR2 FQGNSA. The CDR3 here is CASSPFLQGATGNTIYF. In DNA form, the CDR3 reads TGTGCCAGCAGCCCCTTTTTACAGGGGGCAACCGGAAACACCATATATTTT.

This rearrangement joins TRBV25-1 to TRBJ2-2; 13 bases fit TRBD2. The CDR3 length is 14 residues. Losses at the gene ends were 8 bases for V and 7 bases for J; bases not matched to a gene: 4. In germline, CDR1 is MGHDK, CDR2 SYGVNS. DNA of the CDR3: TGTGCCAGCGAGGGACTAGCGGGGTACGGGGAGCTGTTTTTT. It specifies CASEGLAGYGELFF.

The CDR3 reads CASSGTGGDQPQHF. The CDR3 DNA reads TGTGCCAGCAGCGGGACAGGGGGCGATCAGCCCCAGCATTTT. The chain joins TRBV2 to TRBJ1-5; 12 bases match TRBD1. V was clipped by 6 bases and J by 5 bases; unmatched bases: 2. This CDR3 spans 14 amino acids. Germline V lookup: CDR1 SNHLY, CDR2 FYNNEI.

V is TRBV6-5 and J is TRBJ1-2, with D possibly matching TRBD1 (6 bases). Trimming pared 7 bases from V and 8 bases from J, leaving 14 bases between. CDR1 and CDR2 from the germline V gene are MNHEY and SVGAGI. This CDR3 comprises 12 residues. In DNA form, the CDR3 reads TGTGCCAGCACCGAAACAGGGAGCGGCTACACCTTC. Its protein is CASTETGSGYTF.

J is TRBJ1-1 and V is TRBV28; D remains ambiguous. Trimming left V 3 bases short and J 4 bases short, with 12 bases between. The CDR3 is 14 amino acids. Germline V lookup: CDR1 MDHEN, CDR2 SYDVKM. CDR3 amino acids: CASSLSGRVTEAFF. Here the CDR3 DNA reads TGTGCCAGCAGTTTGAGTGGGCGGGTCACTGAAGCTTTCTTT.

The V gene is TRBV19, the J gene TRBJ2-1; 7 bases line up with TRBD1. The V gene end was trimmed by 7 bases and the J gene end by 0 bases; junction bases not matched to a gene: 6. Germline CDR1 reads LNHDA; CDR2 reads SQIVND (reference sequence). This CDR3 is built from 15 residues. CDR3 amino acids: CASTAQGSSYNEQFF. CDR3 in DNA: TGTGCCAGTACCGCACAGGGGAGCTCCTACAATGAGCAGTTCTTC.

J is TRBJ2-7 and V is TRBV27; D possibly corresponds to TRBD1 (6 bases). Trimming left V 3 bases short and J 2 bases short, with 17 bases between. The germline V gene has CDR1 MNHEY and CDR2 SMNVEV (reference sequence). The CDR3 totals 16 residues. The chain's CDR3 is CASSLFGQGPPYEQYF. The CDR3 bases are TGTGCCAGCAGTTTGTTCGGGCAGGGGCCCCCCTACGAGCAGTACTTC.

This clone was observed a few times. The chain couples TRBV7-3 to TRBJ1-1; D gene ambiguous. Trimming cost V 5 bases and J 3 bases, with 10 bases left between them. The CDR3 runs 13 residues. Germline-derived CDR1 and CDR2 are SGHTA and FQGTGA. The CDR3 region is CASSLEVDTEAFF. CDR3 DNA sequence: TGTGCCAGCAGCCTCGAGGTGGACACTGAAGCTTTCTTT.

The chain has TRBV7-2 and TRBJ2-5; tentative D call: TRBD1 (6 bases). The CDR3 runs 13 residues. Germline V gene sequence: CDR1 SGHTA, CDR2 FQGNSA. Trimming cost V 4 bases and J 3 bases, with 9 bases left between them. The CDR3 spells CASSYNREETQYF. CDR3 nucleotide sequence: TGTGCCAGCAGCTACAACAGGGAAGAGACCCAGTACTTC. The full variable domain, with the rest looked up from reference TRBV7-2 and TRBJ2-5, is GAGVSQSPSNKVTEKGKDVELRCDPISGHTALYWYRQSLGQGLEFLIYFQGNSAPDKSGLPSDRFSAERTGGSVSTLTIQRTQQEDSAVYLCASSYNREETQYFGPGTRLLVL.

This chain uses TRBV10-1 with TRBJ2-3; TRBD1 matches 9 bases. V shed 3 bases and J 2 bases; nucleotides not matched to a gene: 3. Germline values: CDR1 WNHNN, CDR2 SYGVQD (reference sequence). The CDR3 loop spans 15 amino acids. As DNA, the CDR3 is TGCGCCAGCAGTGATGGGACAGGGATCACAGATACGCAGTATTTT. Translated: CASSDGTGITDTQYF.

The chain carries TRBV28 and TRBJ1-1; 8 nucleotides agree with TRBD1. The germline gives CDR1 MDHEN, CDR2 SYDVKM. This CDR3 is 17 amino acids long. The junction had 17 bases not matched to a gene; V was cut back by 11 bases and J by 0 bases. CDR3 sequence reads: CASQENRGEGMNTEAFF. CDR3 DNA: TGTGCCTCTCAAGAAAACAGGGGGGAAGGAATGAACACTGAAGCTTTCTTT.

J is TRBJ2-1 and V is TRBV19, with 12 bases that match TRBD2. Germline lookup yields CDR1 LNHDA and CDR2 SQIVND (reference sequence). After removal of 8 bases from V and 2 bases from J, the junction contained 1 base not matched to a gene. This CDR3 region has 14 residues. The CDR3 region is CASGLAGTYNEQFF. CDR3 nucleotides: TGTGCCAGTGGACTAGCGGGGACCTACAATGAGCAGTTCTTC.

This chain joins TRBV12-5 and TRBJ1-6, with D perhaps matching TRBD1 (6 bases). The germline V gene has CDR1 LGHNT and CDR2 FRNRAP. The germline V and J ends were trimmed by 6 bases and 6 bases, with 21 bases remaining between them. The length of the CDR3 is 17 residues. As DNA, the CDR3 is TGTGCTAGTGGCCAGCAAGCGGGGGGGCCACCTAATTCACCCCTCCACTTT. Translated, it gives CASGQQAGGPPNSPLHF.

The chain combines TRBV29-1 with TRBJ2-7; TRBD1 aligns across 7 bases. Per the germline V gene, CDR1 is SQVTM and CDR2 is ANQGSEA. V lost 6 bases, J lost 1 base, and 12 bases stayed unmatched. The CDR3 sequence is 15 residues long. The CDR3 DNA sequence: TGCAGCGTCGCAGCCGCAGGGGGTTCTTCCTACGAGCAGTACTTC. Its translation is CSVAAAGGSSYEQYF.

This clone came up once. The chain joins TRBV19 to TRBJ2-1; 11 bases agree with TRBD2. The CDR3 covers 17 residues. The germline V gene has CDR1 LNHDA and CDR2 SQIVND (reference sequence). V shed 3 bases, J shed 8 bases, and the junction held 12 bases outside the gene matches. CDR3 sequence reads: CASSIGVAGGVGYEQFF. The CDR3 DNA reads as TGTGCCAGTAGTATTGGGGTAGCGGGGGGGGTAGGTTATGAGCAGTTCTTC.

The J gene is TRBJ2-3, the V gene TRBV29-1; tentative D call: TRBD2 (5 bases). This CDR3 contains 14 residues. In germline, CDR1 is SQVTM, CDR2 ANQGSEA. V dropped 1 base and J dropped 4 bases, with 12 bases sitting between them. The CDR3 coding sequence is TGCAGCGTTGAAGTACGGGAAAGGGCAGATACGCAGTATTTT. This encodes CSVEVRERADTQYF.